Listed here are 4 T cell receptor beta chains from one sample, sequenced in a study of cytomegalovirus exposure and HLA in healthy donors. Repertoires were generated with immunoSEQ multiplex PCR, while TCRdb's copy carries only in-frame clones and drops some. The sample records under 200,000 clones, 89% being singletons. The sample comprised PBMCs. The receptor source for this set is a woman under 30 in good health and CMV-seropositive.

The chain uses TRBV5-6 and TRBJ2-7; the D gene is possibly TRBD2 (5 bases). The ends were cut back, 0 bases at V and 2 bases at J, with 12 bases in the middle. The germline gives CDR1 SGHDT, CDR2 YYEEEE. The CDR3 length is 15 residues. The CDR3 region is CASSLDPTGTYEQYF. Here the CDR3 DNA reads TGTGCCAGCAGCTTGGACCCGACGGGGACCTACGAGCAGTACTTC.

The chain has TRBV6-5 and TRBJ2-3; D possibly corresponds to TRBD2 (5 bases). Germline V CDR1 and CDR2: MNHEY, SVGAGI. The CDR3 covers 15 residues. The V end was cut by 5 bases, the J end by 0 bases, with 12 bases between. The CDR3 region has the DNA TGTGCCAGCAGTCGTAGCGCGTTAAGCACAGATACGCAGTATTTT. Its protein is CASSRSALSTDTQYF.

V and J are TRBV6-6 and TRBJ1-1; the D is unclear. With 2 bases removed from V and 6 bases from J, the gap between germline ends came to 10 bases. The CDR3 has 13 residues. The germline V gene has CDR1 MNHNY and CDR2 SVGAGI (reference sequence). CDR3 coding DNA: TGTGCCAGCAGTTACCTACCAAGTGCTGAAGCTTTCTTT. The encoded protein is CASSYLPSAEAFF.

The genes are TRBV11-1 and TRBJ2-3; a possible D gene is TRBD1 (6 bases). The V end was cut by 1 base, the J end by 1 base, with 6 bases between. This CDR3 is built from 14 residues. CDR1 and CDR2 from the germline V gene are SGHAT and FQDESV (reference sequence). CDR3 sequence reads: CASSLEGGTDTQYF. CDR3 in DNA: TGTGCCAGCAGCTTAGAGGGGGGCACAGATACGCAGTATTTT.